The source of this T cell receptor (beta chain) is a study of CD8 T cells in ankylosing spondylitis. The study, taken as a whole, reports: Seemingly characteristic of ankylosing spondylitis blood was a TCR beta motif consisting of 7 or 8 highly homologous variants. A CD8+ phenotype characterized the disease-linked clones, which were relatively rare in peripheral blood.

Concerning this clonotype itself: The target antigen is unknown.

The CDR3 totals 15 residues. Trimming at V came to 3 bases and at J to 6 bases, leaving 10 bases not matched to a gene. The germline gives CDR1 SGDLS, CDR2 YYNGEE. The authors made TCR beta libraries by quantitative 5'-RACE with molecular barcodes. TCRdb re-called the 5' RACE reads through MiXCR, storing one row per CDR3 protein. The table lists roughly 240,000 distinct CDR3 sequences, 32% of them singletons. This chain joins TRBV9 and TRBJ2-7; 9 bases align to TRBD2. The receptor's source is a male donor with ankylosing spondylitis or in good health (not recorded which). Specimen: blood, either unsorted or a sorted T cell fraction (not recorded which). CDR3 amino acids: CASSEKGGGASEQYF. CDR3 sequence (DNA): TGTGCCAGCAGCGAAAAGGGCGGGGGGGCCAGCGAGCAGTACTTC. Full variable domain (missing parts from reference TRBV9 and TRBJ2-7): DSGVTQTPKHLITATGQRVTLRCSPRSGDLSVYWYQQSLDQGLQFLIQYYNGEERAKGNILERFSAQQFPDLHSELNLSSLELGDSALYFCASSEKGGGASEQYFGPGTRLTVT.